Below, 28 T cell receptor beta chains from the same sample are listed, as sequenced in a study of T-cell memory formation after mild COVID-19. TCRdb passed the 5' RACE reads through MiXCR, listing each CDR3 protein once. The table lists hundreds of thousands of distinct CDR3 sequences, roughly 25% of them singletons. The sample taken for sequencing was PBMCs or a T cell subset sorted from them (not recorded which). The receptors shown here come from an adult woman who had mild COVID-19 (a few samples of this study predate the infection). Cell type and time point are not known.

This clonotype showed up just a few times. J is TRBJ2-7 and V is TRBV3-1; D is undetermined. The germline gives CDR1 LGHDT, CDR2 YNNKEL (reference sequence). V lost 2 bases and J 0 bases, leaving 11 bases between the germline ends. CDR3 size: 15 residues. In nucleotides, the CDR3 is TGTGCCAGCAGCCAAAGAATGGGTAGCTCCTACGAGCAGTACTTC. Its translation is CASSQRMGSSYEQYF.

The sample holds a few counts of this clonotype. The rearrangement links TRBV12-3 or TRBV12-4 to TRBJ2-3; 10 nucleotides align to TRBD2. The CDR3 consists of 15 residues. V dropped 5 bases and J dropped 4; count of bases not matched to a gene: 6. The DNA of the CDR3 is TGTGCCAGCAGTGAGCGGGGGGGCTTGCCAGATACGCAGTATTTT. Translated, it gives CASSERGGLPDTQYF.

The table lists this clonotype with many counts. The rearrangement links TRBV2 to TRBJ2-3; D is possibly TRBD2 (6 bases). The germline V gene encodes CDR1 SNHLY and CDR2 FYNNEI. The length of the CDR3 is 13 residues. V gave up 5 bases and J gave up 2 bases, with 8 bases separating them. The CDR3 spells CASSSGFTDTQYF. CDR3 nucleotide sequence: TGTGCCAGCAGTAGCGGGTTCACAGATACGCAGTATTTT.

Only a few counts were recorded for this clonotype. The V and J genes are TRBV5-1 and TRBJ2-1; D is perhaps TRBD2 (6 bases). The germline CDR1 and CDR2 sequences are SGHRS and YFSETQ. Trimming removed 1 base from V and 8 bases from J, with 13 bases in between. The CDR3 covers 14 residues. This CDR3 is CASSLLGGKYEQFF. CDR3 DNA sequence: TGCGCCAGCAGCTTGCTTGGCGGGAAGTATGAGCAGTTCTTC.

In this sample, this clonotype turned up a few times. The V gene is TRBV7-2, the J gene TRBJ1-2; no reliable D call. The V and J ends lost 5 bases and 4 bases respectively, with 17 bases between them. From germline, CDR1 is SGHTA and CDR2 FQGNSA. CDR3 length: 15 amino acids. The CDR3 region is CASSAGGAAGYGYTF. The CDR3 DNA is TGTGCCAGCAGCGCAGGAGGCGCCGCGGGCTATGGCTACACCTTC.

The chain combines TRBV7-2 with TRBJ2-3, with a tentative D call TRBD1 (6 bases). Germline V gene sequence: CDR1 SGHTA, CDR2 FQGNSA. V lost 3 bases and J 4 bases, leaving 14 bases between the germline ends. The CDR3 is 15 amino acids. This chain's CDR3 is CASSFTGPVPDTQYF. In DNA form, the CDR3 reads TGTGCCAGCAGCTTTACAGGGCCGGTCCCAGATACGCAGTATTTT.

This clonotype showed up just a few times. The chain recombines TRBV6-5 with TRBJ2-7, with D possibly being TRBD2 (6 bases). CDR3 size: 17 residues. Germline values: CDR1 MNHEY, CDR2 SVGAGI. V was cut by 2 bases and J by 3 bases, with 20 bases left in between. The CDR3 DNA is TGTGCCAGCAGTTACCTCGGGACTCCTCCTAACTACTACGAGCAGTACTTC. Its translation: CASSYLGTPPNYYEQYF.

This clonotype was counted ten times or more. The V and J genes are TRBV12-3 or TRBV12-4 and TRBJ2-7; tentative D call: TRBD1 (7 bases). V was pared by 6 bases and J by 4 bases, with 16 bases between. CDR3 size: 14 residues. This CDR3 reads CASSRGAGVYEQYF. The CDR3 DNA follows: TGTGCCAGCAGCAGGGGGGCAGGGGTATACGAGCAGTACTTC.

A few counts support this clonotype. The J gene is TRBJ2-3, the V gene TRBV4-2; D gene ambiguous. V was shortened by 1 base and J by 6 bases, with 14 bases between the two germline ends. CDR3 length: 15 amino acids. Germline V gives CDR1 LGHNA, CDR2 YNFKEQ. This CDR3 reads CASSQGGTSKDTQYF. The DNA of the CDR3 is TGTGCCAGCAGCCAAGGTGGAACTTCCAAGGATACGCAGTATTTT.

The chain recombines TRBV30 with TRBJ1-2; no firm D call. The CDR3 is made up of 15 amino acids. Germline V gene lookup returns CDR1 GTSNPN and CDR2 SVGIG (reference sequence). V lost 0 bases and J 6 bases, leaving 17 bases between the germline ends. CDR3 DNA sequence: TGTGCCTGGAGTGTAATGCCGGGCTCCGACGATGGCTACACCTTC. Amino acid sequence: CAWSVMPGSDDGYTF. Drawing the rest from reference TRBV30 and TRBJ1-2, the complete variable domain is SQTIHQWPATLVQPVGSPLSLECTVEGTSNPNLYWYRQAAGRGLQLLFYSVGIGQISSEVPQNLSASRPQDRQFILSSKKLLLSDSGFYLCAWSVMPGSDDGYTFGSGTRLTVV.

This clonotype came up a few times. The rearrangement uses TRBV2 and TRBJ1-6; 9 bases are a match to TRBD1. The junction had 6 bases not matched to a gene; V was cut back by 6 bases and J by 9 bases. The CDR3 runs to 14 residues. CDR1 is SNHLY and CDR2 is FYNNEI in the germline V gene. The CDR3, as DNA: TGTGCCAGCAGACTGGACAGGGGAGGTTCACCCCTCCACTTT. Translated: CASRLDRGGSPLHF.

This clonotype was counted only a few times. This chain connects TRBV24-1 to TRBJ2-7; D perhaps matches TRBD2 (5 bases). This CDR3 comprises 13 residues. The V and J ends lost 4 bases and 0 bases respectively, with 6 bases between them. CDR1 and CDR2 from the germline V gene are KGHDR and SFDVKD. CDR3 sequence: CATSEGSSYEQYF. As DNA, the CDR3 is TGTGCCACCAGTGAGGGGAGCTCCTACGAGCAGTACTTC.

The V gene is TRBV5-1, the J gene TRBJ1-1, with 7 bases that match TRBD1. With 3 bases clipped from V and 1 base from J, the junction kept 6 bases outside the gene matches. The CDR3 is 15 amino acids. Germline V CDR1 and CDR2: SGHRS, YFSETQ. The CDR3 sequence: CASSSVQGGNTEAFF. CDR3 coding DNA: TGCGCCAGCAGCTCCGTGCAGGGGGGGAACACTGAAGCTTTCTTT.

A few counts support this clonotype. The chain links TRBV19 to TRBJ1-2; D remains ambiguous. The CDR3 has 14 residues. Trimming took off 4 bases at V and 5 bases at J, with 14 bases between the two ends. CDR1 is LNHDA, CDR2 SQIVND, per germline (reference sequence). The CDR3 DNA follows: TGTGCCAGTAGTACCCGGACGGAAGGGTATGGCTACACCTTC. Amino acids: CASSTRTEGYGYTF. Using reference TRBV19 and TRBJ1-2 for the parts outside the CDR3, the full variable domain is DGGITQSPKYLFRKEGQNVTLSCEQNLNHDAMYWYRQDPGQGLRLIYYSQIVNDFQKGDIAEGYSVSREKKESFPLTVTSAQKNPTAFYLCASSTRTEGYGYTFGSGTRLTVV.

This clonotype was detected ten times or more. The chain uses TRBV9 and TRBJ1-4, with 7 bases that match TRBD1. In germline, CDR1 is SGDLS, CDR2 YYNGEE. This CDR3 is built from 16 residues. After removal of 4 bases from V and 7 bases from J, the junction contained 13 bases not matched to a gene. The CDR3 reads CASSKQTGDVGEKLFF. CDR3 in DNA: TGTGCCAGCAGCAAACAAACAGGGGACGTTGGTGAAAAACTGTTTTTT.

CDR3: CASSVDGGSTDTQYF. For the CDR3, the DNA is TGTGCCAGCAGCGTAGATGGCGGGAGTACAGATACGCAGTATTTT. V is TRBV9 and J is TRBJ2-3; 7 nucleotides match TRBD2. After removal of 0 bases from V and 3 bases from J, the junction contained 4 bases not matched to a gene. Germline V lookup: CDR1 SGDLS, CDR2 YYNGEE. The CDR3 is made up of 15 amino acids.

The chain carries TRBV5-4 and TRBJ1-1; D gene uncertain. V shed 4 bases and J shed 0 bases, with 13 bases lying between them. The CDR3 totals 15 residues. Germline V CDR1 and CDR2: SGHNT, YYREEE (reference sequence). Here the CDR3 reads CASSVPGKMNTEAFF. The DNA of the CDR3 is TGTGCCAGCAGCGTGCCGGGAAAAATGAACACTGAAGCTTTCTTT.

The sample holds one count of this clonotype. This chain uses TRBV9 with TRBJ2-3; a weak D match, TRBD2 (6 bases). Germline values: CDR1 SGDLS, CDR2 YYNGEE. V lost 2 bases to trimming and J lost 5 bases, with 9 bases between them. The CDR3 runs to 13 residues. The CDR3 sequence: CASSVGGLDTQYF. CDR3 DNA: TGTGCCAGCAGCGTGGGGGGATTAGATACGCAGTATTTT. The full variable domain, its missing parts supplied by reference TRBV9 and TRBJ2-3, is DSGVTQTPKHLITATGQRVTLRCSPRSGDLSVYWYQQSLDQGLQFLIQYYNGEERAKGNILERFSAQQFPDLHSELNLSSLELGDSALYFCASSVGGLDTQYFGPGTRLTVL.

This clonotype appeared a few times. The chain recombines TRBV11-3 with TRBJ1-1; D is unclear. The V and J ends lost 6 bases and 3 bases respectively, with 23 bases between them. The CDR3 length is 17 residues. Germline V gives CDR1 SGHNT, CDR2 YENEEA. CDR3 DNA sequence: TGTGCCAGCAGTTGGTCGGGGTCCCCCCGTGTCGACACTGAAGCTTTCTTT. Translated, it gives CASSWSGSPRVDTEAFF.

V is TRBV18 and J is TRBJ2-3; tentative D call: TRBD2 (6 bases). The CDR3 has 21 amino acids. V lost 3 bases to trimming and J lost 2 bases, with 30 bases between them. CDR1 is KGHSH, CDR2 LQKENI, per germline. The CDR3 DNA sequence: TGTGCCAGCTCACCGCAGAACCGAAGGTCTTGGGAGGACACGGCCACAGATACGCAGTATTTT. Amino acid sequence: CASSPQNRRSWEDTATDTQYF.

This clonotype has only a few counts. The chain has TRBV7-3 and TRBJ1-2; weak D call: TRBD1 (6 bases). This CDR3 is 13 amino acids long. Germline-derived CDR1 and CDR2 are SGHTA and FQGTGA. Trimming left V 5 bases short and J 4 bases short, with 11 bases between. The CDR3 spells CASSPGTPYGYTF. The CDR3 DNA reads TGTGCCAGCAGCCCCGGGACACCCTATGGCTACACCTTC.

This clonotype was observed a few times. V is TRBV4-1 and J is TRBJ2-5, with unresolved D. In germline, CDR1 is MGHRA, CDR2 YSYEKL. There are 15 residues in the CDR3. Trimming pared 0 bases from V and 5 bases from J, leaving 13 bases between. The CDR3 DNA sequence: TGCGCCAGCAGCCAAGATTGGGGTTTGGAGGAGACCCAGTACTTC. Its protein product is CASSQDWGLEETQYF.

The chain combines TRBV27 with TRBJ2-5; perhaps TRBD1 as D (5 bases). V shed 5 bases and J shed 7 bases, with 14 bases lying between them. Germline V gene lookup returns CDR1 MNHEY and CDR2 SMNVEV (reference sequence). The CDR3 covers 13 residues. The CDR3 region has the DNA TGTGCCAGCAGTATTACAGGCCCAGGGACCCAGTACTTC. It codes for CASSITGPGTQYF.

V usage is TRBV19 and J usage is TRBJ2-7; 9 bases are a match to TRBD2. The CDR3 contains 15 residues. J lost 2 bases, V lost 5 bases, and 7 bases had no gene match. CDR1 and CDR2 from the germline V gene are LNHDA and SQIVND (reference sequence). The CDR3 sequence: CASSLRTSAPYEQYF. CDR3 nucleotides: TGTGCCAGTAGTCTCAGGACTAGCGCTCCCTACGAGCAGTACTTC.

This rearrangement joins TRBV14 to TRBJ2-7; 10 bases match TRBD2. From germline, CDR1 is SGHDN and CDR2 FVKESK. This CDR3 spans 15 amino acids. Trimming took 4 bases from V and 5 from J; bases not matched to a gene: 8. CDR3 nucleotide sequence: TGTGCCAGCAGCCGGGTGGGGCTAGCGGGAGACGAGCAGTACTTC. Translated: CASSRVGLAGDEQYF. The full variable domain, in which reference TRBV14 and TRBJ2-7 provide the parts outside the CDR3, is EAGVTQFPSHSVIEKGQTVTLRCDPISGHDNLYWYRRVMGKEIKFLLHFVKESKQDESGMPNNRFLAERTGGTYSTLKVQPAELEDSGVYFCASSRVGLAGDEQYFGPGTRLTVT.

V and J are TRBV12-3 or TRBV12-4 and TRBJ2-7, with 13 bases lining up with TRBD2. There are 17 residues in the CDR3. V lost 6 bases and J lost 5; bases outside the gene matches: 13. CDR3 DNA: TGTGCCAGCAGCCAAGTTGGGGGACTAGCGGGAAACCACGAGCAGTACTTC. This encodes CASSQVGGLAGNHEQYF.

This clonotype was observed at least ten times. V is TRBV11-2 and J is TRBJ2-7, with 11 bases fitting TRBD1. The CDR3 totals 14 residues. CDR1 is SGHAT, CDR2 FQNNGV, per germline. V lost 5 bases and J lost 3; bases outside the gene matches: 3. CDR3 amino acids: CASSAGTGGYEQYF. For the CDR3, the DNA is TGTGCCAGCAGCGCCGGGACAGGGGGCTACGAGCAGTACTTC.

In its sample, this clonotype was seen a few times. The rearrangement links TRBV24-1 to TRBJ2-5; D is unresolved. Trimming shortened V by 1 base and J by 1 base, and 3 bases separated the two germline ends. This CDR3 is 13 amino acids long. CDR1 KGHDR and CDR2 SFDVKD come from the germline V gene. The CDR3 sequence is CATSDFTQETQYF. Written as DNA, the CDR3 is TGTGCCACCAGTGATTTCACCCAAGAGACCCAGTACTTC.